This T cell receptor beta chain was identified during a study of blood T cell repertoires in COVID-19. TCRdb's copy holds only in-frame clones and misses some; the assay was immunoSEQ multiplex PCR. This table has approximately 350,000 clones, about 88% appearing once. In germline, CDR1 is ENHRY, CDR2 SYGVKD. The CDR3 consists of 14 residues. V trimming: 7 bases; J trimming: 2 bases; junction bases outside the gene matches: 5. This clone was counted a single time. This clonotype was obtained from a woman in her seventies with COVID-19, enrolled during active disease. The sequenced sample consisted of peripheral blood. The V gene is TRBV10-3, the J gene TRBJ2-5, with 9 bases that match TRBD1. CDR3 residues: CAINPGQGQETQYF. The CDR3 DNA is TGTGCCATCAACCCGGGACAGGGACAAGAGACCCAGTACTTC.